This TCR beta chain was profiled in a study of vaccination and CD4 T cells after COVID-19. Study in general: The convalescent group had six males, four females, seven Caucasians, two Asians, one multiracial. Post-vaccine sample collection happened at a median of 72 days after dose two, ranging 14 to 241.

Study-level points and caveats: Recorded median SARS-CoV-2-reactive clonotype numbers increased from approximately 21 to 38 without reaching significance.

The Oncomine TCR Beta short-read assay sequenced DNA from cultured CD4+ T cells. Using the QIAamp micro DNA kit, genomic DNA was extracted from the CD4+ T cells that had been cultured. TCRdb re-analysed the PCR reads in MiXCR, keeping a single row per CDR3 protein. The repertoire includes over 6,000 distinct CDR3 sequences, 25% to 35% of them detected once, and about 14% sits in the top ten. The germline V gene encodes CDR1 DFQATT and CDR2 SNEGSKA (reference sequence). The J segment lost 2 bases and the V segment lost 5 bases, leaving 1 base of the junction unmatched. The CDR3 is made up of 13 amino acids. With regard to this clonotype: The target antigen is unknown.

Treatment: approximately 10-day PBMC culture with coronavirus spike peptide pools or control peptides (ViraFEST assay). Samples of CD4+ T cells were obtained from the unexposed donor before the COVID-19 pandemic (2011-2018). This chain joins TRBV20-1 and TRBJ2-7, with 12 positions matching TRBD2. What was sequenced was CD4+ T cells from blood, cultured in vitro. The clonotype was recovered from a human donor in good health. The CDR3 reads CSASSGRAYEQYF. The CDR3 DNA reads as TGCAGTGCTTCTAGCGGGAGGGCCTACGAGCAGTACTTC.